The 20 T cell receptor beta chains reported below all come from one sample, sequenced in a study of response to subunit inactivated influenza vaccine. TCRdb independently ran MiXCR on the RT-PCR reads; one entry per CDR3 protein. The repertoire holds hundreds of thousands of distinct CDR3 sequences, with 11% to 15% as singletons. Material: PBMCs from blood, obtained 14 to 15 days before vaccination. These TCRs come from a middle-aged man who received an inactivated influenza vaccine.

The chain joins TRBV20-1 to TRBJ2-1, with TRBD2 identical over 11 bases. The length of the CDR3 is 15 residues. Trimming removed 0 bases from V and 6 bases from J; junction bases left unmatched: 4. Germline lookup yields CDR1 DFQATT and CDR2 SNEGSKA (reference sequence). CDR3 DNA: TGCAGTGCTAGAGATGATCTAGCGGGGGGCAATGAGCAGTTCTTC. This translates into CSARDDLAGGNEQFF.

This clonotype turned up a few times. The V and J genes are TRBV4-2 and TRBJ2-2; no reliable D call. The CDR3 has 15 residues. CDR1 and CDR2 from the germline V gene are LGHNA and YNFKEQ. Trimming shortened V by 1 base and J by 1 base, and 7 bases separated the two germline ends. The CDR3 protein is CASSQAVGNTGELFF. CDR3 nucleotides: TGTGCCAGCAGCCAAGCAGTGGGGAACACCGGGGAGCTGTTTTTT.

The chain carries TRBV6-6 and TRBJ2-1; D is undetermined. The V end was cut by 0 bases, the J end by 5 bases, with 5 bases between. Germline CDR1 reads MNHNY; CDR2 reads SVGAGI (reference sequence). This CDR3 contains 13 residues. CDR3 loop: CASSYSPNNEQFF. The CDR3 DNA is TGTGCCAGCAGTTACTCGCCCAACAATGAGCAGTTCTTC.

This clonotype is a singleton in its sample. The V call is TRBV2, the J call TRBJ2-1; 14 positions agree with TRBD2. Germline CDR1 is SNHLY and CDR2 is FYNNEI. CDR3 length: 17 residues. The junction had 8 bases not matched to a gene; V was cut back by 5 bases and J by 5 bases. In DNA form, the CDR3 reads TGTGCCAGCAGTAGACTAGCGGGAGGGCCTTGGGACAATGAGCAGTTCTTC. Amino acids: CASSRLAGGPWDNEQFF.

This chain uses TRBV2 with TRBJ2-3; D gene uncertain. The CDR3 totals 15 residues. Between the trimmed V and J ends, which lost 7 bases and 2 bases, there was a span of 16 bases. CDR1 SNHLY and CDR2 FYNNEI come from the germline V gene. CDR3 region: CASKLRARDTDTQYF. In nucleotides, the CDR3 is TGTGCCAGCAAGTTACGCGCCAGAGACACAGATACGCAGTATTTT. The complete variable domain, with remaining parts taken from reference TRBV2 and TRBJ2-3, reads EPEVTQTPSHQVTQMGQEVILRCVPISNHLYFYWYRQILGQKVEFLVSFYNNEISEKSEIFDDQFSVERPDGSNFTLKIRSTKLEDSAMYFCASKLRARDTDTQYFGPGTRLTVL.

Here the CDR3 reads CASSLVPGARGIQYF. CDR3 in DNA: TGTGCCAGCAGCTTGGTTCCGGGGGCAAGGGGCATTCAGTACTTC. V and J are TRBV5-4 and TRBJ2-4; D assignment may be TRBD1 or TRBD2 (6 bases each). The CDR3 covers 15 residues. CDR1 and CDR2 (germline): SGHNT, YYREEE (reference sequence). The germline V and J ends were trimmed by 0 bases and 9 bases, with 16 bases remaining between them.

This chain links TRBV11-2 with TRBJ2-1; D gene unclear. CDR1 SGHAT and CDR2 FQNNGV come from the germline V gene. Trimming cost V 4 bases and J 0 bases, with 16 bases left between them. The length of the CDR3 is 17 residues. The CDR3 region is CASSSKSGVSSYNEQFF. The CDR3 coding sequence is TGTGCCAGCAGCTCGAAAAGTGGGGTAAGCTCCTACAATGAGCAGTTCTTC. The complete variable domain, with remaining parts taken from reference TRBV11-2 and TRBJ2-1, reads EAGVAQSPRYKIIEKRQSVAFWCNPISGHATLYWYQQILGQGPKLLIQFQNNGVVDDSQLPKDRFSAERLKGVDSTLKIQPAKLEDSAVYLCASSSKSGVSSYNEQFFGPGTRLTVL.

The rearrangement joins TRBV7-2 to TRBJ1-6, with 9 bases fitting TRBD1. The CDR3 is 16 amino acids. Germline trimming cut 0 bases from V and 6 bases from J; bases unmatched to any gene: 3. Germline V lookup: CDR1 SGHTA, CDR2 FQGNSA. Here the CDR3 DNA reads TGTGCCAGCAGCTTAGCCGGACAGGGGAGTAATTCACCCCTCCACTTT. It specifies CASSLAGQGSNSPLHF.

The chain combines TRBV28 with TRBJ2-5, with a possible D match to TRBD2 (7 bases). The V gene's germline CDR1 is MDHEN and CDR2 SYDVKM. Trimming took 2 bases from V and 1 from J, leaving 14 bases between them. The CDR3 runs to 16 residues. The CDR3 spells CASSLARGALQETQYF. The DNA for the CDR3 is TGTGCCAGCAGTTTAGCACGGGGGGCACTCCAAGAGACCCAGTACTTC.

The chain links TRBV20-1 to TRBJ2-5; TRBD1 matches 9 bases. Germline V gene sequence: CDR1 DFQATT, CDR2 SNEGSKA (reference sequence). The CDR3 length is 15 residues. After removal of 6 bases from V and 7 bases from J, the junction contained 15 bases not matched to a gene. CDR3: CSARDRAQVLGTQYF. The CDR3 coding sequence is TGCAGTGCACGGGACAGGGCCCAAGTACTGGGGACCCAGTACTTC.

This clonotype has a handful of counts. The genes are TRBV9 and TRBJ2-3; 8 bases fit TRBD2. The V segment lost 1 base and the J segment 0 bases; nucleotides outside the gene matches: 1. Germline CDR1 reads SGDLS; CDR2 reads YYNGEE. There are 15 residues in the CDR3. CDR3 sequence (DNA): TGTGCCAGCAGCGTAAGACTAGCGAGCACAGATACGCAGTATTTT. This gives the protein CASSVRLASTDTQYF.

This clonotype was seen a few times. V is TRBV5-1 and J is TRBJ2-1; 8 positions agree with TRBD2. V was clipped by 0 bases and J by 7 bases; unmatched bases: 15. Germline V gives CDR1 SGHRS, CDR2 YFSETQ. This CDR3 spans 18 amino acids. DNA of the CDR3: TGCGCCAGCAGCTTGGCTCCCACGGCTGCCGGGGGGGCTAATGAGCAGTTCTTC. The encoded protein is CASSLAPTAAGGANEQFF.

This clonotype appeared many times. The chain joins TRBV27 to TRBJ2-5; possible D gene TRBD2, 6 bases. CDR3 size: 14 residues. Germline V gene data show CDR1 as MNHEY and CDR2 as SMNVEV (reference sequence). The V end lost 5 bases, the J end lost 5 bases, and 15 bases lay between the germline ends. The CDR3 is CASSMTRLGETQYF. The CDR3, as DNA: TGTGCCAGCAGTATGACTAGGCTTGGGGAGACCCAGTACTTC.

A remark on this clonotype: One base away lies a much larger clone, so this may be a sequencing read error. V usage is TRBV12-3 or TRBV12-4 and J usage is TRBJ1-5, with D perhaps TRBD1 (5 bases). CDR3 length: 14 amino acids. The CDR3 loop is CASSPGITNQPRHF. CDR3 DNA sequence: TGTGCCAGCAGTCCAGGGATTACCAATCAGCCCCGGCATTTT.

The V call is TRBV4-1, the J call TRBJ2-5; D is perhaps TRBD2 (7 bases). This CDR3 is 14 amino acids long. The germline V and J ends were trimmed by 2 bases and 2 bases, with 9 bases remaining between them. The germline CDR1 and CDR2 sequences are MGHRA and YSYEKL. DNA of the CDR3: TGCGCCAGCAGCCAAAGGGGGGGGCAAGAGACCCAGTACTTC. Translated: CASSQRGGQETQYF.

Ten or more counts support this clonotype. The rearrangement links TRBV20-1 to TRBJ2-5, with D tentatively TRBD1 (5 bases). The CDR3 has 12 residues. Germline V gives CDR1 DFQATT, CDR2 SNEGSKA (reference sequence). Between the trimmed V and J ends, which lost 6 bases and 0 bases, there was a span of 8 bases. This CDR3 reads CSANRNQETQYF. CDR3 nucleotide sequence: TGCAGTGCGAACAGGAACCAAGAGACCCAGTACTTC.

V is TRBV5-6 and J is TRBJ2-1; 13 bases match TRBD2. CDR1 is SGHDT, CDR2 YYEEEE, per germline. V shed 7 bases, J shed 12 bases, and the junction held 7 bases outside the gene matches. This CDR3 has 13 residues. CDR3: CASGVGTSGTQFF. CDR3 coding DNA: TGTGCCAGCGGTGTAGGGACTAGCGGGACGCAGTTCTTC.

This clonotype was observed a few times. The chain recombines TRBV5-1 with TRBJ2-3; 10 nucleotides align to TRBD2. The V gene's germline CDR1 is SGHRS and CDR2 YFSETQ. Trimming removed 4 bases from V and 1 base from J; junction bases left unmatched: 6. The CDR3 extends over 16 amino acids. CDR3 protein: CASSPTLAGGTDTQYF. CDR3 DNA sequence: TGCGCCAGCAGCCCTACTCTAGCGGGGGGCACAGATACGCAGTATTTT.

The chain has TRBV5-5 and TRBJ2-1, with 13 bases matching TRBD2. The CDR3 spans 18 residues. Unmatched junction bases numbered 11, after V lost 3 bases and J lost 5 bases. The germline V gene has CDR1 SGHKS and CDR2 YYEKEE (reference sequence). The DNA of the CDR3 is TGTGCCAGCAGCTCAACTAGCGGGAGGGCCGGATCCCACAATGAGCAGTTCTTC. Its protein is CASSSTSGRAGSHNEQFF.

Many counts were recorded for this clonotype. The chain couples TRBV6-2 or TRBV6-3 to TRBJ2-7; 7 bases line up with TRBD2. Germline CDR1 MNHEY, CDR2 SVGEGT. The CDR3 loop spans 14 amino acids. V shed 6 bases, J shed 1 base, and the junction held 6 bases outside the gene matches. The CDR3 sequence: CASRDWRESYEQYF. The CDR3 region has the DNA TGTGCCAGCAGGGACTGGCGGGAGTCCTACGAGCAGTACTTC.